The T cell receptor (beta chain) under discussion was sequenced for a study of cytomegalovirus exposure and HLA in healthy donors. The PCR employed 60 Vbeta primers together with 13 Jbeta primers. TCRdb's copy holds only in-frame clones and misses some; the assay was immunoSEQ multiplex PCR. The sample yields some 140,000 clones, 73% seen once. Looked up from germline, CDR1 is SGHAT and CDR2 is FQDESV (reference sequence). The CDR3 has 16 residues. Deletions cut 6 bases from V and 2 bases from J, with 19 bases between. Details on this clone: What it binds is unknown.

General study results and limits: One variant, a missense change in DCLRE1C, was linked in a later analysis to TCR beta V- and J-gene trimming.

This chain connects TRBV11-1 to TRBJ2-5; the D gene is possibly TRBD2 (7 bases). Material: PBMCs. The sequence came from a middle-aged woman in good health and CMV-seronegative. Here the CDR3 reads CASSSTRGGMQETQYF. CDR3 coding DNA: TGTGCCAGCAGTTCGACGAGGGGGGGAATGCAAGAGACCCAGTACTTC.